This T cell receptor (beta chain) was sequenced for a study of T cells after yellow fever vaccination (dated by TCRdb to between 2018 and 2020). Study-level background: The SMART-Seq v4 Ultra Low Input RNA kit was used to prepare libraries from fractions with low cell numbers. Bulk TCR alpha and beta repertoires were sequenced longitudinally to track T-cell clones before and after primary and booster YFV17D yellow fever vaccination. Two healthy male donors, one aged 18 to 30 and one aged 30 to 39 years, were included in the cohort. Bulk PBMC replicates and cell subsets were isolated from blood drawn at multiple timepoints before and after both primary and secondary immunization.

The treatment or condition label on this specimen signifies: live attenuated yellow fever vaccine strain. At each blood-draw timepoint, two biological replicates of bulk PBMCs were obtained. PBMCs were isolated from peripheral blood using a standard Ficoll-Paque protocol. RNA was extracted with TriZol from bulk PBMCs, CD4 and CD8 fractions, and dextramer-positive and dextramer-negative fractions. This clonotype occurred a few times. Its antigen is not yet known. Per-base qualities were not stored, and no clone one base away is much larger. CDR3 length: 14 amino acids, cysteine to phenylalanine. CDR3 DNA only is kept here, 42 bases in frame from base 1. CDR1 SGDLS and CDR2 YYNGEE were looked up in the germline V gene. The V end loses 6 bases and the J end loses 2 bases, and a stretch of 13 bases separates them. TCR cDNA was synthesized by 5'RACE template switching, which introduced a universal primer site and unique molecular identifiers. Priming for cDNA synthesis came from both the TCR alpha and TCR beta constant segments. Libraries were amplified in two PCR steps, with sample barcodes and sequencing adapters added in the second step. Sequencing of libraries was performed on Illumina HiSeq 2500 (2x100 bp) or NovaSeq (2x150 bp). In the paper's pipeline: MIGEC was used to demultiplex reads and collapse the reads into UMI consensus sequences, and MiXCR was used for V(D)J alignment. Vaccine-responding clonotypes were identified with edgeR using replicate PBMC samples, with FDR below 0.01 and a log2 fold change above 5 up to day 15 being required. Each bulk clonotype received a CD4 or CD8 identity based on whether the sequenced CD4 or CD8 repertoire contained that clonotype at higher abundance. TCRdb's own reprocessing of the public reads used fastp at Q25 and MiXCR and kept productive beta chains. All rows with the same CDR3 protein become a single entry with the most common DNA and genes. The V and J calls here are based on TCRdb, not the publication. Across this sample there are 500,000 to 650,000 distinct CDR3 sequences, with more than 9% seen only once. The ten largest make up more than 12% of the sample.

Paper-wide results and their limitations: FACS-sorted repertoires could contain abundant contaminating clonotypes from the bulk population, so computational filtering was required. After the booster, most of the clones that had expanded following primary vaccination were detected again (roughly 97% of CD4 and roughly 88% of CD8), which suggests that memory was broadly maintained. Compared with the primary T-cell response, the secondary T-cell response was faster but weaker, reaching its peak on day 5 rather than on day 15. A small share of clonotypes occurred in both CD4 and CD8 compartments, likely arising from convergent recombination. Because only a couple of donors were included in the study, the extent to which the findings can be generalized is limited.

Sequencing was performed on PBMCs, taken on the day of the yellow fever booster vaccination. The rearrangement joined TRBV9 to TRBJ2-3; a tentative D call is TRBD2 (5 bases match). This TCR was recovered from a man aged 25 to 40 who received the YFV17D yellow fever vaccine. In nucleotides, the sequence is TGTGCCAGCACCCCTGGGAGTGACACAGATACGCAGTATTTT. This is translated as CASTPGSDTDTQYF.